These 18 T cell receptor beta chains share one sample of origin, sequenced in a study of blood T cell repertoires in COVID-19 (dated by TCRdb to between 2020 and 2021). The library was obtained by the immunoSEQ multiplex PCR assay. TCRdb limited this immuneACCESS table to in-frame rearrangements with V and J called. A share of clones is missing; checked studies link under half to unresolved V genes, and the rest is unexplained. The sample records 200,000 to 250,000 clones, over 70% of which are singletons. Jointly, the top ten make up about 3.5% of the sample. The sample comprised PBMCs or T cells enriched from blood (not recorded which). These receptors came from a woman under 40 who had been exposed to COVID-19.

This clone was seen a single time. The chain joins TRBV7-9 to TRBJ1-6; no firm D call. Germline V gene sequence: CDR1 SEHNR, CDR2 FQNEAQ (reference sequence). V was pared by 5 bases and J by 0 bases, with 20 bases between. The CDR3 runs to 19 residues. Here the CDR3 reads CASSTPNPQDFSYNSPLHF. DNA of the CDR3: TGTGCCAGCAGCACCCCCAACCCGCAGGATTTCTCCTATAATTCACCCCTCCACTTT.

V is TRBV3-1 (or the pseudogene TRBV3-2) and J is TRBJ1-1, with a tentative D call TRBD1 (5 bases). Germline CDR1 and CDR2: LGHDT and YNNKEL (reference sequence). This CDR3 is 14 amino acids long. V lost 0 bases and J 4 bases, leaving 9 bases between the germline ends. CDR3 in amino acids: CASSQDLGGTEAFF. Here the CDR3 DNA reads TGTGCCAGCAGCCAAGATTTGGGGGGCACTGAAGCTTTCTTT.

This clone has only a few counts. V is TRBV14 and J is TRBJ1-3; D is perhaps TRBD1 (5 bases). The CDR3 has 15 amino acids. Germline V CDR1 and CDR2: SGHDN, FVKESK. Trimming stripped 6 bases from V and 2 bases from J, with 14 bases between. CDR3 in amino acids: CASSLRVKTGNTIYF. In DNA, the CDR3 is TGTGCCAGCAGTCTCAGGGTGAAGACTGGAAACACCATATATTTT.

The V and J genes are TRBV3-1 (or the pseudogene TRBV3-2) and TRBJ2-1, with 8 bases matching TRBD2. The CDR3 extends over 16 amino acids. The V gene's germline CDR1 is LGHDT and CDR2 YNNKEL (reference sequence). The trim removed 4 bases at V and 8 bases at J, leaving 13 bases unmatched. The CDR3 here is CASSPGGWAGGYEQFF. CDR3 coding DNA: TGTGCCAGCAGCCCCGGAGGGTGGGCGGGGGGCTATGAGCAGTTCTTC.

The rearrangement joins TRBV6-5 to TRBJ1-5; 8 nucleotides align to TRBD1. The CDR3 runs to 15 residues. The germline gives CDR1 MNHEY, CDR2 SVGAGI. Losses at the gene ends were 5 bases for V and 3 bases for J; bases not matched to a gene: 6. The CDR3 is CASSRQGTINQPQHF. DNA for the CDR3: TGTGCCAGCAGTCGACAGGGGACGATCAATCAGCCCCAGCATTTT.

This clone occurred once. The gene calls are TRBV29-1 and TRBJ1-2; D is unresolved. The length of the CDR3 is 13 residues. V was cut by 4 bases and J by 4 bases, with 13 bases left in between. Germline CDR1 SQVTM, CDR2 ANQGSEA. The CDR3 DNA sequence: TGCAGCGTTGTTAGTCTCACGCGCTATGGCTACACCTTC. This gives the protein CSVVSLTRYGYTF.

The CDR3 DNA sequence: TGTGCCAGCAGTTTGGGACTAGCGGGAGTCGGGGAGCTGTTTTTT. Its protein is CASSLGLAGVGELFF. The chain employs TRBV27 and TRBJ2-2; 14 nucleotides align to TRBD2. Per the germline V gene, CDR1 is MNHEY and CDR2 is SMNVEV (reference sequence). The ends lost 3 bases at V and 7 bases at J; junction bases unmatched: 1. The CDR3 is 15 residues long.

The chain has TRBV7-6 and TRBJ2-7; 8 nucleotides align to TRBD2. Germline V gives CDR1 SGHVS, CDR2 FNYEAQ. The V segment lost 2 bases and the J segment 3 bases; nucleotides outside the gene matches: 3. The CDR3 has 14 residues. As DNA, the CDR3 is TGTGCCAGCAGCTTAAGAAGCGGGGGCTACGAGCAGTACTTC. As protein: CASSLRSGGYEQYF.

This chain uses TRBV10-3 with TRBJ2-3, with D perhaps TRBD1 (5 bases). Germline CDR1 is ENHRY and CDR2 is SYGVKD. With 9 bases removed from V and 0 bases from J, the gap between germline ends came to 7 bases. This CDR3 contains 12 residues. The CDR3 region has the DNA TGTGCCATACAGGCAAGCACAGATACGCAGTATTTT. This sequence encodes CAIQASTDTQYF.

The genes are TRBV19 and TRBJ1-5; 9 bases match TRBD1. The V and J ends lost 5 bases and 3 bases, in that order; junction bases with no gene match: 8. The CDR3 is 16 amino acids. In germline, CDR1 is LNHDA, CDR2 SQIVND (reference sequence). The CDR3 DNA reads TGTGCCAGTAGTCTAAGACAGGGGGGACTCAATCAGCCCCAGCATTTT. Its translation: CASSLRQGGLNQPQHF.

The chain carries TRBV30 and TRBJ1-1; D perhaps matches TRBD1 (5 bases). Trimming took 3 bases from V and 6 from J, leaving 17 bases between them. The CDR3 consists of 14 residues. CDR1 and CDR2 from the germline V gene are GTSNPN and SVGIG (reference sequence). The DNA for the CDR3 is TGTGCCTGGAGGACCCGGGAATGGGGGGCTGAAGCTTTCTTT. It encodes CAWRTREWGAEAFF.

The chain has TRBV7-7 and TRBJ2-2, with a possible D match to TRBD2 (6 bases). Germline CDR1 SSHAT, CDR2 FNYEAQ (reference sequence). V lost 1 base, J lost 3 bases, and 15 bases lay in between. CDR3 length: 17 amino acids. CDR3 DNA sequence: TGTGCCAGCAGCTTAGGACGGAGGGGTAGATACACCGGGGAGCTGTTTTTT. The encoded protein is CASSLGRRGRYTGELFF.

The genes are TRBV9 and TRBJ2-7; possibly TRBD2 for D (6 bases). There are 15 residues in the CDR3. Germline-derived CDR1 and CDR2 are SGDLS and YYNGEE. V dropped 4 bases and J dropped 0 bases, with 14 bases sitting between them. This chain's CDR3 is CASSTGLQSSYEQYF. The CDR3 DNA reads as TGTGCCAGCAGCACGGGACTTCAAAGCTCCTACGAGCAGTACTTC.

The gene calls are TRBV30 and TRBJ2-1; 11 bases match TRBD2. Germline lookup yields CDR1 GTSNPN and CDR2 SVGIG (reference sequence). With V trimmed by 3 bases and J by 7 bases, 8 bases remained unmatched. This CDR3 has 15 residues. The CDR3 loop is CAWRVPIAGGNEQFF. The DNA for the CDR3 is TGTGCCTGGAGGGTCCCCATAGCGGGAGGGAATGAGCAGTTCTTC.

The chain has TRBV6-1 and TRBJ2-1; the match to TRBD2 covers 10 bases. The V and J ends lost 0 bases and 4 bases, in that order; junction bases with no gene match: 3. The CDR3 consists of 16 residues. CDR1 and CDR2 from the germline V gene are MNHNS and SASEGT. Written as DNA, the CDR3 is TGTGCCAGCAGTGAAGCTAGCGGGAGGTCTTACAATGAGCAGTTCTTC. This codes for CASSEASGRSYNEQFF.

The chain recombines TRBV29-1 with TRBJ1-5, with D perhaps matching TRBD1 (6 bases). Trimming stripped 4 bases from V and 2 bases from J, with 6 bases between. Germline lookup yields CDR1 SQVTM and CDR2 ANQGSEA. The CDR3 has 12 amino acids. The CDR3 protein is CSVGTGNQPQHF. The CDR3 DNA sequence: TGCAGCGTTGGGACAGGCAATCAGCCCCAGCATTTT.

This sequence joins TRBV19 and TRBJ1-2, with D perhaps matching TRBD1 (5 bases). The CDR3 loop spans 16 amino acids. Germline V gene data show CDR1 as LNHDA and CDR2 as SQIVND (reference sequence). V was clipped by 4 bases and J by 7 bases, with 22 bases between them. This CDR3 is CASSTEHISGVTGYTF. CDR3 in DNA: TGTGCCAGTAGTACCGAACACATCTCGGGGGTTACTGGCTACACCTTC.

This clone was observed a handful of times. The chain joins TRBV2 to TRBJ2-5; perhaps TRBD2 as D (5 bases). Trimming left V 4 bases short and J 5 bases short, with 17 bases between. This CDR3 region has 15 residues. Per germline, CDR1 SNHLY and CDR2 FYNNEI. The DNA of the CDR3 is TGTGCCAGCAGTGCCCGGGCCCCCAGGAGGGAGACCCAGTACTTC. It specifies CASSARAPRRETQYF.